This T cell receptor beta chain is from a study of early T cells in non-severe SARS-CoV-2 infection. The TCR library protocol attached unique molecular identifiers to the individual cDNA molecules. TCRdb used MiXCR to reprocess the 5' RACE reads, holding one entry per CDR3 protein. The sample lists more than 85,000 distinct CDR3 sequences; about 15% were seen once. Findings and caveats of the study: Anti-spike CD8 responses were favored in VDJdb matching, and private and CD4 specificities were missed.

This clonotype has a count of ten or more. Its antigen is unknown. Germline assignment: CDR1 LGHDT and CDR2 YNNKEL (reference sequence). V lost 0 bases, J lost 3 bases, and 7 bases lay in between. This CDR3 is built from 14 residues. The clonotype comes from an adult who was a healthcare worker with PCR-confirmed SARS-CoV-2 infection or an uninfected control (not recorded which). The chain has TRBV3-1 and TRBJ2-3, with D unclear. The sample consisted of whole blood. The CDR3 loop reads CASSQDSGTDTQYF. The CDR3 DNA reads as TGTGCCAGCAGCCAAGATTCAGGAACAGATACGCAGTATTTT.